The rows below give T cell receptor beta chains drawn from one sample of a study of blood T cell repertoires in COVID-19. Method: immunoSEQ multiplex PCR; TCRdb's copy keeps in-frame clones and lacks some. The repertoire holds 80,000 or so clones, roughly 80% seen once, with 15% to 20% in the top ten. Material: peripheral blood. The origin of the receptors is a woman aged 55-69 years with acute or convalescent COVID-19. Both conserved end residues are part of each CDR3. A D gene is named only where the DNA matches it firmly. Expanded clones get a size class; other rows say once, few or many, or leave the size out.

TRBD2	-	TRBV29-1	TRBJ2-1	CSVTGLAGANYNEQFF	TGCAGCGTAACGGGACTAGCGGGCGCCAACTACAATGAGCAGTTCTTC
-	few	TRBV18	TRBJ1-4	CASSTGHTTNEKLFF	TGTGCCAGCTCAACGGGACACACCACTAATGAAAAACTGTTTTTT
TRBD1	-	TRBV4-1	TRBJ1-6	CASSQGVGQGDSPLHF	TGCGCCAGCAGCCAAGGGGTCGGACAGGGAGATTCACCCCTCCACTTT
TRBD1	once	TRBV15	TRBJ1-2	CATSRDLGQGYGYTF	TGTGCCACCAGCAGAGATCTTGGACAGGGGTATGGCTACACCTTC
-	-	TRBV30	TRBJ1-4	CAWSVLSFEKLFF	TGTGCCTGGAGTGTACTTTCATTTGAAAAACTGTTTTTT
-	few	TRBV7-9	TRBJ2-5	CASSPTRYQETQYF	TGTGCCAGCAGCCCAACAAGATACCAAGAGACCCAGTACTTC
-	-	TRBV5-4	TRBJ1-4	CASSLSGRGNEKLFF	TGTGCCAGCAGCTTATCAGGGCGGGGAAATGAAAAACTGTTTTTT
-	-	TRBV6-5	TRBJ1-1	CASSQTGNTEAFF	TGTGCCAGCAGTCAGACGGGGAACACTGAAGCTTTCTTT
TRBD1	-	TRBV2	TRBJ2-1	CASTRTGPVNEQFF	TGTGCCAGCACCAGGACAGGGCCGGTCAATGAGCAGTTCTTC
-	-	TRBV5-1	TRBJ2-2	CASSSTRGAMGTGELFF	TGCGCCAGCAGCTCCACTCGGGGGGCGATGGGCACCGGGGAGCTGTTTTTT
-	-	TRBV11-2	TRBJ2-3	CASTQFSTDTQYF	TGTGCCAGCACGCAGTTTAGCACAGATACGCAGTATTTT
-	-	TRBV7-2	TRBJ1-2	CASSLERGGMGGYTF	TGTGCCAGCAGCTTAGAGCGGGGGGGAATGGGTGGCTACACCTTC
-	-	TRBV14	TRBJ2-2	CASSQEGPGLNTGELFF	TGTGCCAGCAGCCAAGAGGGTCCAGGGTTGAACACCGGGGAGCTGTTTTTT
-	-	TRBV19	TRBJ1-1	CASSFEGRGRGNTEAFF	TGTGCCAGTAGTTTCGAAGGTAGGGGCAGGGGGAACACTGAAGCTTTCTTT
TRBD1	-	TRBV7-3	TRBJ2-1	CASSFGQGEGNEQFF	TGTGCCAGCAGCTTCGGACAGGGAGAGGGTAATGAGCAGTTCTTC
TRBD1	-	TRBV10-1	TRBJ2-1	CASSDRGQEEQFF	TGCGCCAGCTCGGACAGGGGGCAAGAAGAGCAGTTCTTC
-	-	TRBV4-3	TRBJ2-5	CASSQDRDLYQETQYF	TGCGCCAGCAGCCAAGACAGGGACTTATACCAAGAGACCCAGTACTTC
-	-	TRBV6-2/TRBV6-3	TRBJ1-2	CASSSPQGGNYYGYTF	TGTGCCAGCAGTTCCCCACAGGGAGGGAACTACTATGGCTACACCTTC
-	-	TRBV5-6	TRBJ1-1	CASTSGMSQMNTEAFF	TGTGCCAGCACGTCAGGTATGTCACAGATGAACACTGAAGCTTTCTTT
TRBD1	-	TRBV18	TRBJ2-2	CASSPRGGQEMNTGELFF	TGTGCCAGCTCACCAAGGGGCGGACAGGAGATGAACACCGGGGAGCTGTTTTTT
-	-	TRBV30	TRBJ1-6	CAWSKRTSVVMDSPLHF	TGTGCCTGGAGTAAAAGGACATCGGTGGTGATGGATTCACCCCTCCACTTT
-	-	TRBV5-1	TRBJ1-6	CASSLVTENSPLHF	TGCGCCAGCAGCTTGGTCACTGAAAATTCACCCCTCCACTTT
-	-	TRBV11-2	TRBJ2-1	CASSLDGLNTNNEQFF	TGTGCCAGCAGCTTAGACGGACTCAATACGAACAATGAGCAGTTCTTC
-	-	TRBV3-1/TRBV3-2	TRBJ2-5	CASSQIPRTQYF	TGTGCCAGCAGCCAAATCCCCCGGACCCAGTACTTC
TRBD2	-	TRBV28	TRBJ2-5	CASTGGPRETQYF	TGTGCCAGTACGGGGGGGCCCCGAGAGACCCAGTACTTC
TRBD1	-	TRBV7-9	TRBJ1-2	CASSLGGGWGYTF	TGTGCCAGCAGCTTAGGAGGGGGCTGGGGCTACACCTTC
-	few	TRBV7-2	TRBJ1-2	CASSFGDYYGYTF	TGTGCCAGCAGCTTCGGGGATTACTATGGCTACACCTTC
-	-	TRBV9	TRBJ2-5	CASSRGSTGQETQYF	TGTGCCAGCAGCAGAGGGTCGACAGGCCAAGAGACCCAGTACTTC
-	-	TRBV5-1	TRBJ1-2	CASSLGTPGSLGYTF	TGCGCCAGCAGCCTGGGGACACCCGGCTCCCTTGGCTACACCTTC
TRBD1	once	TRBV9	TRBJ1-4	CASSVDQGAGEKLFF	TGTGCCAGCAGCGTAGATCAGGGGGCAGGGGAAAAACTGTTTTTT
TRBD2	-	TRBV5-1	TRBJ2-1	CASSSAVAGTPRVF	TGCGCCAGCAGCTCGGCAGTAGCGGGGACCCCTAGGGTCTTC
-	-	TRBV9	TRBJ2-3	CASSSTGISSTDTQYF	TGTGCCAGCAGCTCAACAGGGATTTCTAGCACAGATACGCAGTATTTT
TRBD2	once	TRBV15	TRBJ2-3	CATSGRAGGDGTDTQYF	TGTGCCACCAGCGGTCGAGCGGGGGGGGACGGCACAGATACGCAGTATTTT
TRBD1	-	TRBV27	TRBJ2-2	CASKTDRVTGELFF	TGTGCCAGCAAGACGGACAGGGTCACCGGGGAGCTGTTTTTT
TRBD2	-	TRBV4-2	TRBJ2-3	CASSQEIIIMGLAGGTDTQYF	TGTGCCAGCAGCCAAGAGATTATAATCATGGGACTAGCGGGGGGCACAGATACGCAGTATTTT
-	-	TRBV11-3	TRBJ1-1	CASSQGVNTEAFF	TGTGCCAGCAGCCAAGGGGTAAACACTGAAGCTTTCTTT
TRBD2	-	TRBV2	TRBJ2-5	CASSAPAGGETQYF	TGTGCCAGCAGTGCCCCAGCGGGGGGAGAGACCCAGTACTTC
-	-	TRBV10-2	TRBJ2-3	CASTIEGTRRDTDTQYF	TGCGCCAGCACCATCGAGGGCACGAGACGGGACACAGATACGCAGTATTTT
-	-	TRBV14	TRBJ1-1	CASSQDKLGAAEAFF	TGTGCCAGCAGCCAAGATAAGTTGGGGGCGGCTGAAGCTTTCTTT
-	-	TRBV5-1	TRBJ2-3	CASSLTGDTQYF	TGCGCCAGCAGCTTGACCGGAGATACGCAGTATTTT
-	-	TRBV5-1	TRBJ1-1	CASSSQGVGANTEAFF	TGCGCCAGCAGCTCCCAAGGTGTGGGGGCGAACACTGAAGCTTTCTTT
-	-	TRBV6-1	TRBJ2-5	CASSEGWSQETQYF	TGTGCCAGCAGCGAAGGGTGGAGCCAAGAGACCCAGTACTTC
TRBD1	-	TRBV6-5	TRBJ2-3	CASSFYGQGGTDTQYF	TGTGCCAGCAGTTTCTATGGACAGGGGGGGACAGATACGCAGTATTTT
TRBD2	-	TRBV5-6	TRBJ2-2	CASSLSRGTSLAGELFF	TGTGCCAGCAGCTTATCCCGCGGGACTAGCCTTGCCGGGGAGCTGTTTTTT
-	few	TRBV6-5	TRBJ1-2	CASSMVFGGYTF	TGTGCCAGCAGTATGGTATTCGGTGGCTACACCTTC
TRBD1	-	TRBV3-1/TRBV3-2	TRBJ1-6	CASSHDRDWTPLHF	TGTGCCAGCAGCCATGACAGGGATTGGACACCCCTCCACTTT
TRBD1	-	TRBV9	TRBJ1-1	CASSPRQGTEAFF	TGTGCCAGCAGCCCCCGACAGGGGACTGAAGCTTTCTTT
-	few	TRBV5-5	TRBJ1-2	CASSLALGAGGYGYTF	TGTGCCAGCAGCTTGGCGCTGGGGGCGGGAGGCTATGGCTACACCTTC
TRBD2	-	TRBV7-6	TRBJ2-3	CASSWIAGGTDTQYF	TGTGCCAGCAGCTGGATAGCGGGGGGAACAGATACGCAGTATTTT
-	once	TRBV27	TRBJ1-5	CASNPVGGSNQPQHF	TGTGCCAGCAATCCAGTGGGGGGGAGCAATCAGCCCCAGCATTTT
-	-	TRBV4-3	TRBJ1-3	CASSQDQNQGFGNTIYF	TGCGCCAGCAGCCAAGATCAAAACCAGGGATTTGGAAACACCATATATTTT
TRBD2	-	TRBV2	TRBJ2-5	CASSPEVAGGLETQYF	TGTGCCAGCAGTCCTGAGGTAGCGGGGGGCCTAGAGACCCAGTACTTC
-	-	TRBV6-5	TRBJ1-3	CASRGHPSSGNTIYF	TGTGCCAGCAGGGGACACCCAAGCTCTGGAAACACCATATATTTT
TRBD2	-	TRBV11-2	TRBJ2-3	CASSRRLAGSGADTQYF	TGTGCCAGCAGCCGAAGACTAGCGGGGAGTGGGGCAGATACGCAGTATTTT
TRBD1	-	TRBV7-2	TRBJ1-3	CASSLGRGFGNTIYF	TGTGCCAGCAGCTTAGGCAGGGGGTTTGGAAACACCATATATTTT
TRBD1	-	TRBV19	TRBJ2-5	CASSIGTGVQETQYF	TGTGCCAGTAGTATCGGGACAGGGGTCCAAGAGACCCAGTACTTC
TRBD1	-	TRBV28	TRBJ2-5	CASSLVAGGQETQYF	TGTGCCAGCAGTTTAGTGGCAGGGGGACAAGAGACCCAGTACTTC
-	many	TRBV6-5	TRBJ2-5	CASSYATRVRETQYF	TGTGCCAGCAGTTACGCGACCAGGGTGAGAGAGACCCAGTACTTC
TRBD1	-	TRBV5-1	TRBJ1-6	CASSLKGANDNSPLHF	TGCGCCAGCAGCTTGAAGGGGGCGAATGATAATTCACCCCTCCACTTT